Below, 7 T cell receptor beta chains from the same sample are listed, as sequenced in a study of OX40 agonist ivuxolimab in advanced cancers. The table came from immunoSEQ multiplex PCR; TCRdb's copy has only in-frame clones and leaves some out. This sample has about 64,000 clones, with approximately 80% found just once. Sequenced material: CD4+ or CD8+ T cells sorted from blood, taken in a trial of the OX40 agonist ivuxolimab. These TCRs come from an adult with an advanced solid tumor such as melanoma, head and neck, liver or kidney cancer.

The sample holds a few counts of this clone. This chain uses TRBV4-3 with TRBJ1-5; no reliable D call. Looked up from germline, CDR1 is LGHNA and CDR2 is YSLEER. V was pared by 4 bases and J by 7 bases, with 11 bases between. This CDR3 contains 13 residues. This chain's CDR3 is CASSRNPGQPQHF. The CDR3 DNA reads TGCGCCAGCAGCCGGAACCCGGGACAGCCCCAGCATTTT.

The chain carries TRBV7-2 and TRBJ1-3; 7 bases map to TRBD1. J lost 4 bases, V lost 4 bases, and 10 bases had no gene match. Germline V gene lookup returns CDR1 SGHTA and CDR2 FQGNSA. The CDR3 is 16 amino acids. The CDR3, as DNA: TGTGCCAGCAGCTGGGGCACAGGGGCAAGGGGAAACACCATATATTTT. Protein: CASSWGTGARGNTIYF. The full variable domain, completed using reference TRBV7-2 and TRBJ1-3, is GAGVSQSPSNKVTEKGKDVELRCDPISGHTALYWYRQSLGQGLEFLIYFQGNSAPDKSGLPSDRFSAERTGGSVSTLTIQRTQQEDSAVYLCASSWGTGARGNTIYFGEGSWLTVV.

The rearrangement uses TRBV6-1 and TRBJ2-2; D uncertain. Trimming left V 4 bases short and J 4 bases short, with 7 bases between. Germline CDR1 is MNHNS and CDR2 is SASEGT. The CDR3 has 13 residues. In DNA form, the CDR3 reads TGTGCCAGCAGTGGGTTAGGCACCGGGGAGCTGTTTTTT. Translation: CASSGLGTGELFF.

This chain uses TRBV2 with TRBJ1-3; no clear D gene. Germline values: CDR1 SNHLY, CDR2 FYNNEI. The V gene lost 0 bases and the J gene lost 2 bases, with 11 bases spanning the gap. The CDR3 spans 16 residues. CDR3 sequence reads: CASSEAPGEAGNTIYF. The CDR3 DNA follows: TGTGCCAGCAGTGAAGCGCCTGGGGAGGCTGGAAACACCATATATTTT.

The V gene is TRBV19, the J gene TRBJ2-1, with D possibly being TRBD1 (6 bases). Trimming removed 7 bases from V and 7 bases from J, with 20 bases in between. From germline, CDR1 is LNHDA and CDR2 SQIVND (reference sequence). The CDR3 extends over 15 amino acids. CDR3 residues: CASIPGSAGENEQFF. CDR3 nucleotides: TGTGCCAGTATTCCCGGGTCGGCAGGGGAGAATGAGCAGTTCTTC.

By share, this clone counts as medium-sized. The chain joins TRBV11-2 to TRBJ1-1, with a possible D match to TRBD1 (6 bases). The length of the CDR3 is 15 residues. Germline V gene lookup returns CDR1 SGHAT and CDR2 FQNNGV. V was shortened by 3 bases and J by 1 base, with 12 bases between the two germline ends. CDR3 nucleotide sequence: TGTGCCAGCAGCTTCGGGGGCGCTGGGAACACTGAAGCTTTCTTT. It codes for CASSFGGAGNTEAFF.

The rearrangement links TRBV7-9 to TRBJ1-1; D possibly corresponds to TRBD1 (6 bases). V lost 1 base and J lost 1, with 10 bases in between. The CDR3 totals 15 residues. The V gene's germline CDR1 is SEHNR and CDR2 FQNEAQ (reference sequence). The CDR3 sequence is CASSLDGTRNTEAFF. CDR3 in DNA: TGTGCCAGCAGCTTAGATGGGACACGGAACACTGAAGCTTTCTTT.